By frequency, the clone carrying this T cell receptor beta chain is medium-sized. As yet, its antigen is unknown. TRB rearrangements were amplified by touch-down multiplex PCR with mixed TRB-A/B primers. Reanalyzing the multiplex PCR reads, TCRdb keeps one entry per CDR3 protein, without DNA. Its clone listing holds about 2,100 distinct CDR3 sequences. This record comes from a study of T cell clusters in autoimmune cytopenias. Findings and limits, study-wide: TRB repertoire shifts in secondary cytopenia and chronic lymphocytic leukemia mostly reflected lymphoma, not autoimmunity.

The CDR3 is made up of 14 amino acids. The germline CDR1 and CDR2 sequences are SGHNT and YYREEE (reference sequence). Each sample's input was roughly 230 ng genomic DNA, 35,000 to 40,000 genome equivalents. This sample also appeared in a second study, on T cell repertoires in aging, cancer and after chemotherapy. That investigation notes: Donors were grouped into six age bands spanning 30 or younger through 70 or older. Healthy donor repertoires were recorded over several months to years and showed clear clonal overlap.

This sequence originates from a human donor in good health. Sequencing used peripheral blood. This chain links TRBV5-4 with TRBJ2-2; TCRdb gives TRBD1 as the D gene, but with no DNA this cannot be confirmed. CDR3 sequence reads: CASSLAGVTGELFF. The full variable domain, rest sourced from reference TRBV5-4 and TRBJ2-2, is ETGVTQSPTHLIKTRGQQVTLRCSSQSGHNTVSWYQQALGQGPQFIFQYYREEENGRGNFPPRFSGLQFPNYSSELNVNALELDDSALYLCASSLAGVTGELFFGEGSRLTVL.